The rows below give T cell receptor beta chains drawn from one sample of a study of cytomegalovirus exposure and HLA in healthy donors. Here immunoSEQ multiplex PCR was the method, and the copy in TCRdb shows in-frame clones only, minus some. This sample has 150,000 to 200,000 clones, with roughly 86% found just once. Sequencing was carried out using PBMCs. These receptors all stem from a woman between 18 and 30 years old in good health and CMV-seronegative. CDR3s include the opening cysteine and the closing phenylalanine or tryptophan. Fields, in order: clone size, J gene, D gene, V gene, CDR3 length, CDR3 protein, CDR3 DNA. A D gene is named only where the DNA matches it firmly. Size is stated for part of the rows, as once, few or many counts, or as a class when the clone is expanded.

abundance: few
j_gene: TRBJ2-2
d_gene: .
v_gene: TRBV6-1
len: 13
CDR3aa: CASSGKETGELFF
CDR3nt: TGTGCCAGCAGTGGCAAGGAGACCGGGGAGCTGTTTTTT

abundance: .
j_gene: TRBJ1-5
d_gene: .
v_gene: TRBV4-1
len: 14
CDR3aa: CASSQAGSNQPQHF
CDR3nt: TGCGCCAGCAGCCAAGCCGGGAGCAATCAGCCCCAGCATTTT

abundance: .
j_gene: TRBJ1-2
d_gene: TRBD1
v_gene: TRBV18
len: 14
CDR3aa: CASSQQGANYGYTF
CDR3nt: TGTGCCAGCTCGCAACAGGGGGCTAACTATGGCTACACCTTC

abundance: .
j_gene: TRBJ2-7
d_gene: TRBD1
v_gene: TRBV7-8
len: 16
CDR3aa: CASSSDRGHPTYEQYF
CDR3nt: TGTGCCAGCAGCTCCGACAGGGGACACCCTACTTACGAGCAGTACTTC

abundance: .
j_gene: TRBJ1-1
d_gene: .
v_gene: TRBV4-2
len: 15
CDR3aa: CASRQELGRDTEAFF
CDR3nt: TGTGCCAGCAGGCAAGAATTGGGCAGGGACACTGAAGCTTTCTTT

abundance: .
j_gene: TRBJ1-2
d_gene: .
v_gene: TRBV6-5
len: 13
CDR3aa: CASRREVDYGYTF
CDR3nt: TGTGCCAGCCGCAGGGAGGTCGACTATGGCTACACCTTC

abundance: .
j_gene: TRBJ2-7
d_gene: .
v_gene: TRBV5-1
len: 12
CDR3aa: CASSLGQYEQYF
CDR3nt: TGCGCCAGCAGCTTGGGGCAATACGAGCAGTACTTC

abundance: few
j_gene: TRBJ2-7
d_gene: .
v_gene: TRBV27
len: 16
CDR3aa: CASSFMGAASSYEQYF
CDR3nt: TGTGCCAGCAGTTTTATGGGCGCCGCCAGCTCCTACGAGCAGTACTTC

abundance: .
j_gene: TRBJ1-5
d_gene: .
v_gene: TRBV2
len: 15
CDR3aa: CASSERAGGNQPQHF
CDR3nt: TGTGCCAGCAGTGAACGGGCGGGTGGCAATCAGCCCCAGCATTTT

abundance: .
j_gene: TRBJ2-3
d_gene: TRBD2
v_gene: TRBV11-3
len: 15
CDR3aa: CASSLRAGDTDTQYF
CDR3nt: TGTGCCAGCAGCTTAAGAGCGGGAGACACAGATACGCAGTATTTT

abundance: .
j_gene: TRBJ2-7
d_gene: TRBD1
v_gene: TRBV11-1
len: 16
CDR3aa: CASSVSPEQGSYEQYF
CDR3nt: TGTGCCAGCAGCGTGTCCCCGGAACAGGGGTCATACGAGCAGTACTTC

abundance: .
j_gene: TRBJ2-6
d_gene: .
v_gene: TRBV30
len: 15
CDR3aa: CAWSRRTGGANVLTF
CDR3nt: TGTGCCTGGAGTCGCAGGACTGGGGGGGCCAACGTCCTGACTTTC

abundance: .
j_gene: TRBJ1-1
d_gene: .
v_gene: TRBV6-5
len: 15
CDR3aa: CASSSPDSLNTEAFF
CDR3nt: TGTGCCAGCAGTTCCCCGGACAGTTTGAACACTGAAGCTTTCTTT

abundance: .
j_gene: TRBJ2-7
d_gene: .
v_gene: TRBV29-1
len: 12
CDR3aa: CSVFVHPYEQYF
CDR3nt: TGCAGCGTCTTTGTCCACCCCTACGAGCAGTACTTC

abundance: .
j_gene: TRBJ2-2
d_gene: TRBD2
v_gene: TRBV7-7
len: 16
CDR3aa: CASTWARTSNGGELFF
CDR3nt: TGTGCTAGCACCTGGGCCCGGACTAGTAACGGCGGGGAGCTGTTTTTT

abundance: .
j_gene: TRBJ2-2
d_gene: .
v_gene: TRBV15
len: 15
CDR3aa: CATSKTQTATGELFF
CDR3nt: TGTGCCACCAGCAAGACCCAGACAGCTACCGGGGAGCTGTTTTTT

abundance: .
j_gene: TRBJ1-6
d_gene: .
v_gene: TRBV5-6
len: 15
CDR3aa: CASSLEGGLGSPLHF
CDR3nt: TGTGCCAGCAGCTTGGAGGGGGGGTTAGGTTCACCCCTCCACTTT

abundance: .
j_gene: TRBJ2-3
d_gene: .
v_gene: TRBV4-1
len: 14
CDR3aa: CASSQESNTDTQYF
CDR3nt: TGCGCCAGCAGCCAAGAATCTAACACAGATACGCAGTATTTT

abundance: .
j_gene: TRBJ2-1
d_gene: .
v_gene: TRBV29-1
len: 14
CDR3aa: CSVEEGSSYNEQFF
CDR3nt: TGCAGCGTTGAGGAGGGGAGCTCCTACAATGAGCAGTTCTTC

abundance: .
j_gene: TRBJ1-2
d_gene: TRBD1
v_gene: TRBV27
len: 16
CDR3aa: CASSSLQGAMGYGYTF
CDR3nt: TGTGCCAGCAGCTCCCTACAGGGGGCGATGGGATATGGCTACACCTTC

abundance: .
j_gene: TRBJ2-1
d_gene: TRBD1
v_gene: TRBV5-4
len: 15
CDR3aa: CASSIRTGPYNEQFF
CDR3nt: TGTGCCAGCAGCATAAGGACAGGCCCCTACAATGAGCAGTTCTTC

abundance: .
j_gene: TRBJ2-1
d_gene: TRBD2
v_gene: TRBV7-2
len: 17
CDR3aa: CASSLMPSGASYNEQFF
CDR3nt: TGTGCCAGCAGCTTAATGCCTAGCGGGGCGTCCTACAATGAGCAGTTCTTC

abundance: .
j_gene: TRBJ2-6
d_gene: TRBD1
v_gene: TRBV5-6
len: 18
CDR3aa: CASSLSAGGFAGANVLTF
CDR3nt: TGTGCCAGCAGCTTGTCCGCAGGGGGCTTCGCTGGGGCCAACGTCCTGACTTTC

abundance: .
j_gene: TRBJ2-7
d_gene: .
v_gene: TRBV9
len: 16
CDR3aa: CASSVEARGTLYEQYF
CDR3nt: TGTGCCAGCAGCGTAGAGGCAAGGGGAACCCTTTACGAGCAGTACTTC

abundance: once
j_gene: TRBJ1-2
d_gene: .
v_gene: TRBV2
len: 15
CDR3aa: CASSELRGLNYGYTF
CDR3nt: TGTGCCAGCAGTGAGCTAAGGGGCCTGAACTATGGCTACACCTTC

abundance: .
j_gene: TRBJ1-1
d_gene: .
v_gene: TRBV5-1
len: 13
CDR3aa: CASSLVLGTEAFF
CDR3nt: TGCGCCAGCAGCTTGGTTCTCGGCACTGAAGCTTTCTTT

abundance: .
j_gene: TRBJ1-4
d_gene: .
v_gene: TRBV15
len: 16
CDR3aa: CATSSRPRVTNEKLFF
CDR3nt: TGTGCCACCAGCTCTCGACCGCGGGTAACTAATGAAAAACTGTTTTTT

abundance: .
j_gene: TRBJ2-5
d_gene: TRBD2
v_gene: TRBV19
len: 17
CDR3aa: CASSSLKAERGVETQYF
CDR3nt: TGTGCCAGTAGTAGTCTTAAAGCGGAGCGGGGTGTCGAGACCCAGTACTTC

abundance: .
j_gene: TRBJ1-2
d_gene: TRBD1
v_gene: TRBV5-6
len: 14
CDR3aa: CASSRQGDAYGYTF
CDR3nt: TGTGCCAGCAGCCGACAGGGGGACGCCTATGGCTACACCTTC

abundance: .
j_gene: TRBJ2-5
d_gene: .
v_gene: TRBV20-1
len: 11
CDR3aa: CSVRREETQYF
CDR3nt: TGCAGTGTCCGACGGGAAGAGACCCAGTACTTC

abundance: once
j_gene: TRBJ1-6
d_gene: .
v_gene: TRBV28
len: 15
CDR3aa: CASTTGISYNSPLHF
CDR3nt: TGTGCCAGCACCACGGGGATCTCCTATAATTCACCCCTCCACTTT

abundance: .
j_gene: TRBJ2-5
d_gene: TRBD1
v_gene: TRBV2
len: 14
CDR3aa: CASSPDRVQETQYF
CDR3nt: TGTGCCAGCAGCCCGGACAGGGTCCAAGAGACCCAGTACTTC

abundance: .
j_gene: TRBJ1-1
d_gene: TRBD1
v_gene: TRBV11-2
len: 14
CDR3aa: CASSVGQGVTEAFF
CDR3nt: TGTGCCAGCAGCGTCGGACAGGGAGTAACTGAAGCTTTCTTT

abundance: .
j_gene: TRBJ2-1
d_gene: TRBD2
v_gene: TRBV18
len: 17
CDR3aa: CASSPPSRAGGLGEQFF
CDR3nt: TGTGCCAGCTCACCACCGTCGAGAGCGGGGGGGCTGGGTGAGCAGTTCTTC

abundance: .
j_gene: TRBJ2-5
d_gene: TRBD1
v_gene: TRBV5-1
len: 15
CDR3aa: CASSLGQGKAETQYF
CDR3nt: TGCGCCAGCAGCTTGGGACAGGGGAAGGCCGAGACCCAGTACTTC

abundance: .
j_gene: TRBJ1-1
d_gene: TRBD1
v_gene: TRBV19
len: 17
CDR3aa: CASTPDRGLRGDTEAFF
CDR3nt: TGTGCCAGTACCCCTGACAGGGGGCTTCGAGGAGACACTGAAGCTTTCTTT

abundance: .
j_gene: TRBJ1-2
d_gene: .
v_gene: TRBV9
len: 14
CDR3aa: CASSGRKGPYGYTF
CDR3nt: TGTGCCAGCAGCGGGAGGAAGGGTCCTTATGGCTACACCTTC

abundance: .
j_gene: TRBJ2-5
d_gene: TRBD2
v_gene: TRBV29-1
len: 13
CDR3aa: CSVPEGLAETQYF
CDR3nt: TGCAGCGTTCCCGAAGGACTAGCAGAGACCCAGTACTTC

abundance: .
j_gene: TRBJ1-5
d_gene: TRBD1
v_gene: TRBV28
len: 15
CDR3aa: CASSLGSGGKQPQHF
CDR3nt: TGTGCCAGCAGTTTAGGATCAGGGGGCAAGCAGCCCCAGCATTTT

abundance: .
j_gene: TRBJ2-7
d_gene: TRBD2
v_gene: TRBV11-2
len: 17
CDR3aa: CASSLNFGTSGSYEQYF
CDR3nt: TGTGCCAGCAGCCTAAATTTTGGGACTAGCGGGTCTTACGAGCAGTACTTC

abundance: .
j_gene: TRBJ1-1
d_gene: .
v_gene: TRBV19
len: 14
CDR3aa: CASRGGTANTEAFF
CDR3nt: TGTGCCAGTAGGGGGGGGACGGCGAACACTGAAGCTTTCTTT

abundance: .
j_gene: TRBJ2-1
d_gene: .
v_gene: TRBV11-1
len: 16
CDR3aa: CASSLALSGSYNEQFF
CDR3nt: TGTGCCAGCAGCTTAGCGCTCAGCGGATCCTACAATGAGCAGTTCTTC

abundance: .
j_gene: TRBJ2-1
d_gene: .
v_gene: TRBV11-3
len: 14
CDR3aa: CASSFVSSYNEQFF
CDR3nt: TGTGCCAGCAGCTTTGTCAGCTCCTACAATGAGCAGTTCTTC

abundance: .
j_gene: TRBJ1-1
d_gene: TRBD1
v_gene: TRBV11-2
len: 14
CDR3aa: CASSLGTGMDEAFF
CDR3nt: TGTGCCAGCAGCTTAGGGACAGGGATGGATGAAGCTTTCTTT

abundance: .
j_gene: TRBJ2-3
d_gene: TRBD2
v_gene: TRBV2
len: 15
CDR3aa: CASRASGRLTDTQYF
CDR3nt: TGTGCCAGCAGAGCTAGCGGGAGACTCACAGATACGCAGTATTTT

abundance: few
j_gene: TRBJ1-1
d_gene: .
v_gene: TRBV28
len: 15
CDR3aa: CASSSLRTEITEAFF
CDR3nt: TGTGCCAGCAGTTCCTTACGGACAGAGATCACTGAAGCTTTCTTT

abundance: .
j_gene: TRBJ2-5
d_gene: TRBD1
v_gene: TRBV19
len: 15
CDR3aa: CASSPGIGGGETQYF
CDR3nt: TGTGCCAGTAGTCCAGGGATAGGGGGCGGGGAGACCCAGTACTTC

abundance: .
j_gene: TRBJ2-5
d_gene: .
v_gene: TRBV5-1
len: 12
CDR3aa: CASRPGFETQYF
CDR3nt: TGCGCCAGCAGACCGGGTTTTGAGACCCAGTACTTC

abundance: .
j_gene: TRBJ2-1
d_gene: TRBD2
v_gene: TRBV11-3
len: 14
CDR3aa: CASRGLAGVGEQFF
CDR3nt: TGTGCCAGCAGGGGACTAGCGGGAGTGGGTGAGCAGTTCTTC

abundance: .
j_gene: TRBJ1-1
d_gene: .
v_gene: TRBV11-2
len: 14
CDR3aa: CASSLVAGNTEAFF
CDR3nt: TGTGCCAGCAGCTTAGTGGCGGGAAACACTGAAGCTTTCTTT

abundance: .
j_gene: TRBJ1-1
d_gene: TRBD1
v_gene: TRBV11-2
len: 16
CDR3aa: CASSRRQGAMNTEAFF
CDR3nt: TGTGCCAGCAGCCGACGACAGGGGGCCATGAACACTGAAGCTTTCTTT

abundance: .
j_gene: TRBJ2-1
d_gene: .
v_gene: TRBV7-2
len: 14
CDR3aa: CASSLTQGRNEQFF
CDR3nt: TGTGCCAGCAGCTTAACCCAGGGCCGCAATGAGCAGTTCTTC

abundance: .
j_gene: TRBJ2-1
d_gene: TRBD2
v_gene: TRBV4-3
len: 16
CDR3aa: CASSQDTRGGHNEQFF
CDR3nt: TGCGCCAGCAGCCAAGATACTCGCGGGGGGCACAATGAGCAGTTCTTC

abundance: .
j_gene: TRBJ2-3
d_gene: .
v_gene: TRBV18
len: 12
CDR3aa: CASSSSTDTQYF
CDR3nt: TGTGCCAGCTCATCGAGCACAGATACGCAGTATTTT

abundance: .
j_gene: TRBJ2-6
d_gene: .
v_gene: TRBV9
len: 17
CDR3aa: CASSFRGGYSGANVLTF
CDR3nt: TGTGCCAGCAGCTTTAGAGGAGGGTACTCTGGGGCCAACGTCCTGACTTTC

abundance: few
j_gene: TRBJ2-1
d_gene: TRBD2
v_gene: TRBV6-5
len: 15
CDR3aa: CASSYGTSGGHEQFF
CDR3nt: TGTGCCAGCAGTTACGGGACTAGCGGGGGCCATGAGCAGTTCTTC

abundance: .
j_gene: TRBJ1-1
d_gene: .
v_gene: TRBV7-2
len: 14
CDR3aa: CASSLAGLNTEAFF
CDR3nt: TGTGCCAGCAGCTTAGCTGGGCTGAACACTGAAGCTTTCTTT

abundance: .
j_gene: TRBJ1-5
d_gene: TRBD1
v_gene: TRBV30
len: 13
CDR3aa: CAWGDRGNQPQHF
CDR3nt: TGTGCCTGGGGGGACAGGGGCAATCAGCCCCAGCATTTT